These 12 T cell receptor beta chains share one sample of origin, sequenced in a study of blood T cells in healthy people across ages. Sample-barcoded 5' priming and a J-beta primer mix drove a second PCR of about 6 to 11 cycles. TCRdb reprocessed the 5' RACE reads via MiXCR and lists one record per CDR3 protein. Seen here are 1.5 million to 2 million distinct CDR3 sequences, approximately 30% observed once, and the top ten hold roughly 8%. Sequenced input: blood. These receptors all come from a woman younger than 45 in good health.

In its sample, this clonotype was seen many times. The J gene is TRBJ2-1, the V gene TRBV15; 11 positions match TRBD2. V was clipped by 0 bases and J by 8 bases; unmatched bases: 6. The germline V gene has CDR1 LNHNV and CDR2 YYDKDF (reference sequence). This CDR3 contains 16 residues. As DNA, the CDR3 is TGTGCCACCAGCAGAGAGACTAGCGGGGCCAGGGATGAGCAGTTCTTC. It translates to CATSRETSGARDEQFF.

A few counts support this clonotype. This chain links TRBV11-2 with TRBJ2-7; 7 bases are shared with TRBD2. The germline V gene has CDR1 SGHAT and CDR2 FQNNGV. V was pared by 6 bases and J by 2 bases, with 10 bases of the junction left unmatched. This CDR3 region has 15 residues. Written as DNA, the CDR3 is TGTGCCAGCAGTGTGGGGAGGGGTACCACCTACGAGCAGTACTTC. This gives the protein CASSVGRGTTYEQYF.

The chain couples TRBV28 to TRBJ1-5; D is ambiguous. Germline assignment: CDR1 MDHEN and CDR2 SYDVKM. CDR3 length: 15 amino acids. Deletions cut 4 bases from V and 5 bases from J, with 15 bases between. The CDR3 region is CASSYPGGRDQPQHF. DNA of the CDR3: TGTGCCAGCAGTTACCCAGGCGGAAGGGATCAGCCCCAGCATTTT.

The V call is TRBV29-1, the J call TRBJ1-4; a weak D match, TRBD1 (5 bases). The CDR3 runs 13 residues. V lost 4 bases to trimming and J lost 7 bases, with 13 bases between them. From germline, CDR1 is SQVTM and CDR2 ANQGSEA. The CDR3 loop reads CSVVAAGGEKLFF. CDR3 coding DNA: TGCAGCGTTGTGGCAGCCGGGGGTGAAAAACTGTTTTTT.

The CDR3 sequence: CASSFWTGNEQFF. The CDR3 nucleotides read TGTGCCAGCAGCTTTTGGACGGGCAATGAGCAGTTCTTC. This sequence joins TRBV7-2 and TRBJ2-1; no clear D. CDR3 size: 13 residues. With 3 bases removed from V and 6 bases from J, the gap between germline ends came to 9 bases. Germline V gene lookup returns CDR1 SGHTA and CDR2 FQGNSA.

This clonotype occurred a few times. This rearrangement joins TRBV6-6 to TRBJ2-7; 10 positions agree with TRBD2. From germline, CDR1 is MNHNY and CDR2 SVGAGI (reference sequence). The CDR3 consists of 17 residues. The junction had 13 bases not matched to a gene; V was cut back by 4 bases and J by 4 bases. The CDR3 coding sequence is TGTGCCAGCAGTTTTCAAATCCTAGCGGGAGATCTGTACGAGCAGTACTTC. It encodes CASSFQILAGDLYEQYF.

Only a few counts were recorded for this clonotype. This chain connects TRBV12-3 or TRBV12-4 to TRBJ2-3, with a possible D match to TRBD2 (6 bases). The V end lost 6 bases, the J end lost 4 bases, and 14 bases lay between the germline ends. The CDR3 extends over 14 amino acids. This CDR3 reads CASSPNLAADTQYF. The DNA for the CDR3 is TGTGCCAGCAGCCCCAATTTAGCGGCAGATACGCAGTATTTT.

As for this clonotype: The junction departs from germline at one end; a sequencing error may be responsible. The V and J genes are TRBV29-1 and TRBJ2-1, with TRBD1 identical over 7 bases. The CDR3 extends over 13 amino acids. Germline CDR1 and CDR2: SQVTM and ANQGSEA. In DNA form, the CDR3 reads TGCAGCGTCGGGACAGCAGCTTACAATGAGCAGTGCTTC. Translation: CSVGTAAYNEQCF.

As concerns this clonotype: At one end the junction does not follow the germline gene, possibly because of a read error. The chain recombines TRBV19 with TRBJ2-7; D may be TRBD2 (6 bases). The CDR3 totals 13 residues. In germline, CDR1 is LNHDA, CDR2 SQIVND (reference sequence). This CDR3 reads CTSSIAARGEQYF. The CDR3 coding sequence is TGTACCAGTAGTATCGCGGCGCGGGGAGAGCAGTACTTC.

The chain recombines TRBV7-9 with TRBJ2-1; D is unresolved. Trimming left V 8 bases short and J 3 bases short, with 11 bases between. This CDR3 is 13 amino acids long. The germline CDR1 and CDR2 sequences are SEHNR and FQNEAQ (reference sequence). CDR3 residues: CASSRANYNEQFF. CDR3 coding DNA: TGTGCCAGCTCCCGGGCTAACTACAATGAGCAGTTCTTC.

The chain uses TRBV7-9 and TRBJ2-7; 7 positions agree with TRBD1. This CDR3 has 17 amino acids. The J segment lost 0 bases and the V segment lost 5 bases, leaving 13 bases of the junction unmatched. The germline CDR1 and CDR2 sequences are SEHNR and FQNEAQ (reference sequence). The CDR3, as DNA: TGTGCCAGCAGCCGTATTACAGGGGACACAAGCTCCTACGAGCAGTACTTC. Its translation is CASSRITGDTSSYEQYF.

In this sample, this clonotype turned up a few times. The gene calls are TRBV4-1 and TRBJ2-1; TRBD2 agrees at 14 bases. Germline V gives CDR1 MGHRA, CDR2 YSYEKL. V gave up 3 bases and J gave up 7 bases; unmatched junction bases: 11. The CDR3 sequence is 18 residues long. The CDR3 reads CASSQETRLAGGQNEQFF. For the CDR3, the DNA is TGCGCCAGCAGCCAGGAGACCCGACTAGCGGGAGGGCAGAATGAGCAGTTCTTC.